A selection of T cell receptor beta chains follows, all from one sample in a study of cytomegalovirus exposure and HLA in healthy donors. The assay was immunoSEQ multiplex PCR, and TCRdb's table has in-frame clones only and misses some. The sample shows 200,000 to 250,000 clones, roughly 80% of them seen only once. Sequencing was done on a sample of PBMCs. These receptors all come from a girl aged 2 to 10 in good health and CMV-seronegative. Both conserved end residues are part of each CDR3. The D gene is left open where the match is weak. Size values are once, few and many counts, or a class for expanded clones, and some rows have none.

>few|TRBV7-9|TRBJ1-2|NA
CASSLEELFYGYTF
TGTGCCAGCAGCTTAGAAGAGCTCTTCTATGGCTACACCTTC
>NA|TRBV7-9|TRBJ2-7|TRBD2
CASSLAGLAQGEQYF
TGTGCCAGCAGCTTAGCGGGACTAGCACAAGGCGAGCAGTACTTC
>NA|TRBV19|TRBJ2-1|NA
CASSRERASSYNEQFF
TGTGCCAGTAGTAGGGAGCGGGCGAGCTCCTACAATGAGCAGTTCTTC
>NA|TRBV5-1|TRBJ2-3|TRBD2
CASSYRLAGATDTQYF
TGCGCCAGCAGCTACCGACTAGCGGGAGCCACAGATACGCAGTATTTT
>NA|TRBV6-1|TRBJ2-2|NA
CASTRLLTGELFF
TGTGCCAGTACCCGACTCCTAACCGGGGAGCTGTTTTTT
>NA|TRBV4-1|TRBJ2-5|NA
CASSPYGGDRETQYF
TGCGCCAGCAGCCCTTACGGAGGGGACCGAGAGACCCAGTACTTC
>once|TRBV28|TRBJ1-1|NA
CASSSSWTQAFF
TGTGCCAGCAGTTCTTCATGGACTCAAGCTTTCTTT
>NA|TRBV6-4|TRBJ2-3|NA
CASSEVTSSTDTQYF
TGTGCCAGCAGTGAGGTAACATCTAGCACAGATACGCAGTATTTT
>NA|TRBV7-2|TRBJ2-7|NA
CASTTVGHSSYEQYF
TGTGCCAGCACCACGGTTGGACACAGCTCCTACGAGCAGTACTTC
>NA|TRBV4-2|TRBJ1-2|TRBD1
CASSQDAGTGGYGYTF
TGTGCCAGCAGCCAAGATGCTGGGACAGGGGGATACGGCTACACCTTC
>once|TRBV6-1|TRBJ1-3|NA
CASSEAPSSGNTIYF
TGTGCCAGCAGTGAAGCGCCCAGCTCTGGAAACACCATATATTTT
>NA|TRBV6-5|TRBJ2-5|NA
CASSYSKGGRQTQYF
TGTGCCAGCAGTTACTCGAAGGGAGGTCGGCAGACCCAGTACTTC
>NA|TRBV6-5|TRBJ2-1|TRBD1
CASKDRGASYNEQFF
TGTGCCAGCAAGGACAGGGGAGCGTCCTACAATGAGCAGTTCTTC
>NA|TRBV6-7|TRBJ1-6|NA
CATQKPAGLWLVGSPLHF
TGTGCCACCCAAAAACCCGCGGGACTCTGGCTCGTTGGTTCACCCCTCCACTTT
>few|TRBV6-6|TRBJ2-1|NA
CASRGTGENEQFF
TGTGCCAGCCGGGGGACCGGGGAAAATGAGCAGTTCTTC
>few|TRBV11-1|TRBJ2-6|NA
CASSISGRSGANVLTF
TGTGCCAGCAGCATATCAGGGCGTTCGGGGGCCAACGTCCTGACTTTC
>NA|TRBV19|TRBJ1-5|TRBD1
CASSTSQGVSNQPQHF
TGTGCCAGTAGCACCTCCCAGGGGGTAAGCAATCAGCCCCAGCATTTT
>NA|TRBV2|TRBJ2-2|TRBD1
CASSGRGAGTGTGELFF
TGTGCCAGCAGTGGCCGAGGAGCCGGGACAGGGACCGGGGAGCTGTTTTTT
>NA|TRBV19|TRBJ1-6|TRBD1
CASSPEPQGLPLHF
TGTGCCAGTAGTCCTGAACCACAGGGGCTACCCCTCCACTTT
>NA|TRBV29-1|TRBJ1-2|NA
CSVAGGDYGYTF
TGCAGCGTTGCCGGGGGTGACTATGGCTACACCTTC
>NA|TRBV29-1|TRBJ1-2|NA
CSVGGVTAVPNYGYTF
TGCAGCGTTGGGGGGGTGACCGCAGTACCTAACTATGGCTACACCTTC
>once|TRBV19|TRBJ2-2|NA
CASSISAGANTGELFF
TGTGCCAGTAGTATATCGGCAGGGGCAAACACCGGGGAGCTGTTTTTT